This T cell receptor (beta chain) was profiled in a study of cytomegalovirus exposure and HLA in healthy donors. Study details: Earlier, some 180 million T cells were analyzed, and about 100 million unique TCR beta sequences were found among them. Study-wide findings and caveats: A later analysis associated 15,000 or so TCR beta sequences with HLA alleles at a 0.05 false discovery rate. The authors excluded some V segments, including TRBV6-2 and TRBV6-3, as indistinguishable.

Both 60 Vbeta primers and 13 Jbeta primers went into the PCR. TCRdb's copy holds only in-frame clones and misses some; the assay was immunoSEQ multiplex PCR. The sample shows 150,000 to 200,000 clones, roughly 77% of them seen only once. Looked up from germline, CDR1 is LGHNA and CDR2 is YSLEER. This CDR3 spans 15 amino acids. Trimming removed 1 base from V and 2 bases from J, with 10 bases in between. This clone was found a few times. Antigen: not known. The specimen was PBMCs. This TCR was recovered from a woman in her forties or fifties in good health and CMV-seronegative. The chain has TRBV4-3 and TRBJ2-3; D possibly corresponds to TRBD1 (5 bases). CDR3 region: CASSQVRGSTDTQYF. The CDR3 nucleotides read TGCGCCAGCAGCCAAGTAAGGGGTTCCACAGATACGCAGTATTTT.